The 17 T cell receptor beta chains below were found in one sample sequenced in a study of T cells in Graves' hyperthyroidism and ophthalmopathy. Template material for amplifying TCR beta CDR3 regions consisted of RNA transcripts. The primer set for the first-round RT-PCR of the TCR CDR3 was HTBI. TCRdb redid the calling of the multiplex PCR reads with MiXCR, one entry per CDR3 protein. The repertoire holds about 340,000 distinct CDR3 sequences, with around a sixth as singletons. Sequencing was carried out using blood. The receptor set was obtained from a woman in her 50s with Graves' hyperthyroidism.

Details on this clonotype: A much larger clone differs by one base, so this may be a read error. The CDR3 is CASSEASYREQFF. The CDR3 bases are TGTGCCAGCAGTGAAGCGTCCTACCGCGAGCAGTTCTTC. J is TRBJ2-7 and V is TRBV2; D is unclear. The DNA end is more similar to TRBJ2-1, so the J call may be wrong. Germline lookup yields CDR1 SNHLY and CDR2 FYNNEI. The CDR3 covers 13 residues.

Comments on this clonotype: Since a much larger clone is just one base distant, this may be a read error. The CDR3 sequence is CTSSYPGTSGTGEQYF. CDR3 nucleotides: TGTACCAGCAGTTACCCCGGGACTAGCGGGACCGGCGAGCAGTACTTC. The chain is built from TRBV6-9 and TRBJ2-7; 13 nucleotides match TRBD2. The CDR3 loop spans 16 amino acids. Germline lookup yields CDR1 MNHGY and CDR2 SVAAGI.

The J gene is TRBJ2-7, the V gene TRBV29-1, with D maybe TRBD2 (6 bases). The CDR3 totals 14 residues. The ends were cut back, 3 bases at V and 1 base at J, with 13 bases in the middle. Looked up from germline, CDR1 is SQVTM and CDR2 is ANQGSEA. The DNA of the CDR3 is TGCAGCGTTGAGGAGGGACGAGGGTCCTACGAGCAGTACTTC. Residues: CSVEEGRGSYEQYF.

This clonotype was detected ten times or more. The rearrangement links TRBV12-3 or TRBV12-4 to TRBJ1-2; D ambiguous. The CDR3 runs to 15 residues. Trimming shortened V by 4 bases and J by 4 bases, and 16 bases separated the two germline ends. The CDR3 DNA reads as TGTGCCAGCAGTTCCCCGGCCCTACAGTCCTATGGCTACACCTTC. It is translated as CASSSPALQSYGYTF.

This clonotype has more than one count but fewer than ten. The rearrangement uses TRBV28 and TRBJ2-7; TRBD1 is a possible D gene (6 bases). The germline CDR1 and CDR2 sequences are MDHEN and SYDVKM. V gave up 7 bases and J gave up 4 bases, with 11 bases separating them. This CDR3 comprises 12 residues. DNA for the CDR3: TGTGCCAGCACCGTTCAGGGGTACGAGCAGTACTTC. Residues: CASTVQGYEQYF. Complete variable domain (other parts from reference TRBV28 and TRBJ2-7): DVKVTQSSRYLVKRTGEKVFLECVQDMDHENMFWYRQDPGLGLRLIYFSYDVKMKEKGDIPEGYSVSREKKERFSLILESASTNQTSMYLCASTVQGYEQYFGPGTRLTVT.

This clonotype has at least ten counts. The CDR3 DNA follows: TGCAGTGCTAGAGCACAGGGGGCGGACTATGGCTACACCTTC. It specifies CSARAQGADYGYTF. The rearrangement joins TRBV20-1 to TRBJ1-2; TRBD1 agrees at 9 bases. With 1 base clipped from V and 3 bases from J, the junction kept 3 bases outside the gene matches. The CDR3 spans 14 residues. The germline V gene has CDR1 DFQATT and CDR2 SNEGSKA (reference sequence).

The chain employs TRBV7-8 and TRBJ2-5; D might be TRBD1 (5 bases). The CDR3 is 12 amino acids. V was trimmed by 6 bases and J by 10 bases, leaving 15 bases between them. CDR1 is SGHVS and CDR2 is FQNEAQ in the germline V gene. The CDR3 DNA reads TGTGCCAGCAGTCCAACAGGTCCCATCCAGTACTTC. Its protein is CASSPTGPIQYF.

This clonotype was detected only a few times. The CDR3 nucleotides read TGTGCCAGCAGCTTAATTGCTAGCCGGTACAATGAGCAGTTCTTC. Its translation is CASSLIASRYNEQFF. The chain has TRBV7-9 and TRBJ2-1; D perhaps matches TRBD2 (5 bases). Trimming removed 2 bases from V and 4 bases from J, with 12 bases in between. Per the germline V gene, CDR1 is SEHNR and CDR2 is FQNEAQ (reference sequence). The length of the CDR3 is 15 residues.

CDR3: CSATGTGTPNEQYF. CDR3 bases: TGCAGTGCAACCGGGACAGGGACGCCTAACGAGCAGTACTTC. V gene TRBV20-1 combines with J gene TRBJ2-7; 9 positions match TRBD1. The CDR3 is made up of 14 amino acids. Per the germline V gene, CDR1 is DFQATT and CDR2 is SNEGSKA (reference sequence). The V and J ends lost 6 bases and 5 bases, in that order; junction bases with no gene match: 11.

This clonotype was seen only a few times. The V and J genes are TRBV6-2 or TRBV6-3 and TRBJ1-1; D remains ambiguous. Trimming removed 2 bases from V and 2 bases from J, with 9 bases in between. The CDR3 is 14 residues long. Germline V CDR1 and CDR2: MNHEY, SVGEGT. The CDR3 bases are TGTGCCAGCAGTTACCGGGCCGCTAACACTGAAGCTTTCTTT. Its translation: CASSYRAANTEAFF.

In this sample, this clonotype turned up many times. This sequence joins TRBV20-1 and TRBJ1-1, with unresolved D. Germline CDR1 DFQATT, CDR2 SNEGSKA (reference sequence). The CDR3 spans 14 residues. V lost 2 bases to trimming and J lost 7 bases, with 17 bases between them. In DNA, the CDR3 is TGCAGTGCTAGAACATCGACGCAGTCGATTGAAGCTTTCTTT. Amino acid sequence: CSARTSTQSIEAFF.

In its sample, this clonotype was seen a few times. The chain employs TRBV19 and TRBJ1-1; no reliable D call. Trimming stripped 5 bases from V and 4 bases from J, with 17 bases between. The CDR3 contains 15 residues. Germline values: CDR1 LNHDA, CDR2 SQIVND (reference sequence). The CDR3, as DNA: TGTGCCAGTAGTGGGTACGGGGTTTCAGGCACTGAAGCTTTCTTT. Its protein product is CASSGYGVSGTEAFF.

This rearrangement joins TRBV19 to TRBJ1-2, with a tentative D call TRBD1 (5 bases). Germline V gene data show CDR1 as LNHDA and CDR2 as SQIVND (reference sequence). The CDR3 is made up of 12 amino acids. The V gene lost 5 bases and the J gene lost 4 bases, with 8 bases spanning the gap. DNA for the CDR3: TGTGCCAGTAGTGAGACAGTCTATGGCTACACCTTC. Encoded protein: CASSETVYGYTF.

This clonotype was picked up many times. This rearrangement joins TRBV7-3 to TRBJ2-1; 16 bases match TRBD2. V trimming: 5 bases; J trimming: 7 bases; junction bases outside the gene matches: 14. This CDR3 spans 19 amino acids. In germline, CDR1 is SGHTA, CDR2 FQGTGA. CDR3 in amino acids: CASSQAPGLAGGPENEQFF. CDR3 DNA: TGTGCCAGCAGCCAAGCCCCGGGACTAGCGGGAGGGCCAGAAAATGAGCAGTTCTTC.

The genes are TRBV20-1 and TRBJ2-5; a possible D gene is TRBD1 (6 bases). The V gene lost 0 bases and the J gene lost 2 bases, with 13 bases spanning the gap. The CDR3 extends over 15 amino acids. From germline, CDR1 is DFQATT and CDR2 SNEGSKA (reference sequence). The CDR3 protein is CSARDLGQGQETQYF. CDR3 nucleotides: TGCAGTGCTAGAGATCTCGGGCAGGGGCAAGAGACCCAGTACTTC.

The chain employs TRBV10-1 and TRBJ2-3; possible D gene TRBD1, 5 bases. Germline V CDR1 and CDR2: WNHNN, SYGVQD (reference sequence). V was shortened by 2 bases and J by 1 base, with 10 bases between the two germline ends. The CDR3 is 15 amino acids. CDR3 nucleotide sequence: TGCGCCAGCAGTGAGCCCGGACACGGCACAGATACGCAGTATTTT. This gives the protein CASSEPGHGTDTQYF.

This clonotype has at least ten counts. The chain has TRBV12-3 or TRBV12-4 and TRBJ1-2, with D unclear. The CDR3 totals 13 residues. The V gene lost 3 bases and the J gene lost 4 bases, with 9 bases spanning the gap. In nucleotides, the CDR3 is TGTGCCAGCAGTTTGAGCAGGATCTATGGCTACACCTTC. This encodes CASSLSRIYGYTF.